The clone carrying this T cell receptor beta chain was counted only a few times. The antigen remains unidentified. Compared with germline, one end of the junction differs, possibly owing to a read error. Amplified TCR beta CDR3 regions came from RNA transcripts. TCR CDR3 regions were first amplified by RT-PCR with HTBI primers. TCRdb reprocessed the multiplex PCR reads with MiXCR, giving one entry per CDR3 protein. The top ten clones hold under 15% of a sample with roughly 600,000 distinct CDR3 sequences, about 15% of them seen once. Active moderate-to-severe ophthalmopathy, Clinical Activity Score at least 3, NOSPECS at least 4, under 3 months' duration. Over 8 ml fresh peripheral blood yielded the PBMCs. This CDR3 region has 18 residues. Germline CDR1 and CDR2: MDHEN and SYDVKM. The sample originates from a study of T cells in Graves' hyperthyroidism and ophthalmopathy. Regarding the study as a whole: A 13 V-J signature model discriminated ophthalmopathy versus stable hyperthyroidism. The model anticipated ophthalmopathy a median around six months pre-onset.

The rearrangement joins TRBV28 to TRBJ2-7, with 13 bases matching TRBD2. This TCR was sampled from a woman in her fifties or sixties with Graves' ophthalmopathy. What was sequenced was blood. CDR3: CASNLLAGGPVGGYEQYF. In DNA form, the CDR3 reads TGTGCCAGCAATTTACTAGCGGGAGGGCCTGTCGGTGGCTACGAGCAGTACTTC.